These T cell receptor beta chains were read from a single sample in a study of blood T cell repertoires in COVID-19. The data were produced by immunoSEQ multiplex PCR, yet TCRdb's version contains in-frame clones alone and is incomplete. The sample includes 87,000 or so clones, less than 95% seen only once; the top ten take approximately 7%. The sample comprised peripheral blood. The source of these receptors is a man in his late teens or twenties with COVID-19, enrolled during active disease. CDR3s include the opening cysteine and the closing phenylalanine or tryptophan. A D gene is named only where the DNA matches it firmly. Clone size appears in some rows only: once, few, many, or a class for an expanded clone.

v_gene	d_gene	j_gene	abundance	CDR3aa	CDR3nt
TRBV9	TRBD1	TRBJ2-2	few	CASSARQGNTGELFF	TGTGCCAGCAGCGCGCGACAGGGGAACACCGGGGAGCTGTTTTTT
TRBV4-3	TRBD1	TRBJ1-3	.	CASSQAGGPGNTIYF	TGCGCCAGCAGCCAGGCAGGGGGACCTGGAAACACCATATATTTT
TRBV4-3	.	TRBJ1-2	once	CASSQVRGSNYGYTF	TGCGCCAGCAGCCAAGTCCGGGGTTCTAACTATGGCTACACCTTC
TRBV7-2	.	TRBJ2-3	.	CASSLARSTRGGLRDTQYF	TGTGCCAGCAGCTTAGCGCGCTCGACAAGGGGGGGCCTCCGGGATACGCAGTATTTT
TRBV7-9	TRBD1	TRBJ2-2	.	CASSSRDRSSTGELFF	TGTGCCAGCAGCTCCCGGGACAGGAGTTCCACCGGGGAGCTGTTTTTT
TRBV4-3	TRBD1	TRBJ2-2	.	CASSHSMRGHGGELFF	TGCGCCAGCAGTCATAGCATGAGGGGGCACGGCGGGGAGCTGTTTTTT
TRBV28	.	TRBJ2-1	once	CASNPLALYNEQFF	TGTGCCAGCAACCCTCTAGCGCTATACAATGAGCAGTTCTTC
TRBV9	.	TRBJ2-5	.	CASSVAGSREETQYF	TGTGCCAGCAGCGTAGCCGGGTCGCGGGAAGAGACCCAGTACTTC
TRBV28	TRBD1	TRBJ1-1	.	CASSAPGGREAFF	TGTGCCAGCAGTGCCCCAGGGGGCCGGGAAGCTTTCTTT
TRBV11-3	.	TRBJ1-1	.	CASSRGNTEAFF	TGTGCCAGCAGCCGCGGGAACACTGAAGCTTTCTTT
TRBV4-3	TRBD1	TRBJ2-1	.	CASSQDGTGEQFF	TGCGCCAGCAGCCAAGACGGGACAGGGGAGCAGTTCTTC
TRBV6-1	.	TRBJ2-7	.	CASSERSEVPQYF	TGTGCCAGCAGTGAGAGGTCTGAGGTCCCCCAATACTTC
TRBV27	TRBD1	TRBJ1-2	.	CASCPGTGLYGYTF	TGTGCCAGCTGCCCCGGGACAGGGCTATATGGCTACACCTTC
TRBV5-6	TRBD1	TRBJ2-7	.	CASSSRLSGTVYEQYF	TGTGCCAGCAGCTCTCGATTATCCGGGACAGTCTACGAGCAGTACTTC
TRBV18	TRBD1	TRBJ1-5	.	CASSPGTASNQPQHF	TGTGCCAGCTCACCGGGGACAGCCAGCAATCAGCCCCAGCATTTT
TRBV9	TRBD1	TRBJ2-1	few	CASSPRQGAYNEQFF	TGTGCCAGCAGCCCCCGACAGGGAGCCTACAATGAGCAGTTCTTC
TRBV14	.	TRBJ2-1	.	CASSQAAGTNNEQFF	TGTGCCAGCAGCCAAGCGGCGGGAACGAACAATGAGCAGTTCTTC
TRBV5-6	TRBD1	TRBJ1-2	once	CASNAGGYGYTF	TGTGCCAGCAACGCAGGGGGGTATGGCTACACCTTC
TRBV7-6	.	TRBJ2-7	.	CASSLVGGGGYEQYF	TGTGCCAGCAGCTTAGTTGGGGGAGGGGGCTACGAGCAGTACTTC
TRBV19	TRBD1	TRBJ2-7	.	CASSLRDRGYEQYF	TGTGCCAGTAGCCTCCGGGACAGGGGCTACGAGCAGTACTTC
TRBV24-1	.	TRBJ1-2	.	CATSDLARGKGYTF	TGTGCCACCAGTGATCTTGCTCGGGGAAAAGGGTACACCTTC
TRBV6-5	.	TRBJ1-1	.	CASNPLRGMNTEAFF	TGTGCCAGCAACCCCTTAAGGGGAATGAACACTGAAGCTTTCTTT
TRBV5-1	.	TRBJ1-1	.	CASSLGSLADDTEAFF	TGCGCCAGCAGCTTGGGCAGTCTAGCGGACGACACTGAAGCTTTCTTT
TRBV7-8	.	TRBJ1-2	few	CASSRATGWGYGYTF	TGTGCCAGCAGCCGAGCTACAGGGTGGGGCTATGGCTACACCTTC